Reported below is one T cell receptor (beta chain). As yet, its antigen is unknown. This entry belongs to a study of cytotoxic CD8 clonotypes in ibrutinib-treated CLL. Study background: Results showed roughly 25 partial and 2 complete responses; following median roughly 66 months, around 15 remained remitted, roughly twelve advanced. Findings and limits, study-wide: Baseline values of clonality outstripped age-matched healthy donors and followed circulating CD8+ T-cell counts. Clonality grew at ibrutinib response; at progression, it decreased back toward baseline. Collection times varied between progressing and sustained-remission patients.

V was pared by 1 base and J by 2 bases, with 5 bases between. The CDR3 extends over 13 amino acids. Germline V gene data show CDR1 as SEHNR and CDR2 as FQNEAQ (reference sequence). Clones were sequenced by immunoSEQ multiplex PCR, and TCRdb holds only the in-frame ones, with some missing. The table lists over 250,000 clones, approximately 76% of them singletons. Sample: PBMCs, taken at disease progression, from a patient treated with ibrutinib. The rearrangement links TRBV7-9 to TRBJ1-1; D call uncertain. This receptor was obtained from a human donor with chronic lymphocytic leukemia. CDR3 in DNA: TGTGCCAGCAGCTTAGTACCAAACACTGAAGCTTTCTTT. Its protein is CASSLVPNTEAFF.